These T cell receptor beta chains were read from a single sample in a study of T cells after yellow fever vaccination. MiXCR was run by TCRdb on the 5' RACE reads, yielding one entry per CDR3 protein. The sample records hundreds of thousands of distinct CDR3 sequences, roughly 14% being singletons. The sequencing here drew on PBMCs, taken on the day of the yellow fever booster vaccination. These receptors were obtained from a man between 25 and 39 years old who received the YFV17D yellow fever vaccine. CDR3s include the opening cysteine and the closing phenylalanine or tryptophan. Each record gives: J gene, D gene, clone size, V gene, CDR3 protein, CDR3 DNA. The D gene is left open where the match is weak. Where a row states a size, it is once, few, many or the class of an expanded clone; other rows omit it.

j_gene: TRBJ1-4; d_gene: TRBD1; abundance: NA; v_gene: TRBV29-1; CDR3aa: CSVEDPQGREKLFF; CDR3nt: TGCAGCGTTGAAGATCCACAGGGGAGGGAAAAACTGTTTTTT
j_gene: TRBJ2-5; d_gene: NA; abundance: NA; v_gene: TRBV10-2; CDR3aa: CASREGNSETQYF; CDR3nt: TGCGCCAGCAGGGAGGGGAACTCGGAGACCCAGTACTTC
j_gene: TRBJ2-2; d_gene: TRBD2; abundance: few; v_gene: TRBV7-8; CDR3aa: CASSLAAGTSGRVAGELFF; CDR3nt: TGTGCCAGCAGCTTAGCCGCCGGGACTAGCGGGAGGGTCGCCGGGGAGCTGTTTTTT
j_gene: TRBJ2-5; d_gene: NA; abundance: NA; v_gene: TRBV15; CDR3aa: CATSRVDFSGETQYF; CDR3nt: TGTGCCACCAGCAGAGTGGACTTTTCGGGGGAGACCCAGTACTTC
j_gene: TRBJ2-7; d_gene: TRBD2; abundance: NA; v_gene: TRBV5-1; CDR3aa: CASRTLAGVSYEQYF; CDR3nt: TGCGCCAGCAGAACCCTAGCGGGAGTTTCTTACGAGCAGTACTTC
j_gene: TRBJ2-3; d_gene: TRBD2; abundance: NA; v_gene: TRBV5-1; CDR3aa: CASSSGTSGMVDTQYF; CDR3nt: TGCGCCAGCAGCTCCGGGACTAGCGGGATGGTTGATACGCAGTATTTT
j_gene: TRBJ2-2; d_gene: TRBD1; abundance: many; v_gene: TRBV27; CDR3aa: CASSWMRGPTGELFF; CDR3nt: TGTGCCAGCAGTTGGATGAGGGGGCCCACCGGGGAGCTGTTTTTT
j_gene: TRBJ2-3; d_gene: TRBD1; abundance: few; v_gene: TRBV18; CDR3aa: CASSPGQVSTDTQYF; CDR3nt: TGTGCCAGCTCACCGGGACAGGTTAGCACAGATACGCAGTATTTT
j_gene: TRBJ2-5; d_gene: NA; abundance: NA; v_gene: TRBV12-3/TRBV12-4; CDR3aa: CASSMDREETQYF; CDR3nt: TGTGCCAGCAGTATGGACAGAGAAGAGACCCAGTACTTC
j_gene: TRBJ2-1; d_gene: TRBD2; abundance: NA; v_gene: TRBV4-3; CDR3aa: CASSRRGGRINEQFF; CDR3nt: TGCGCCAGCAGCCGGCGGGGCGGGAGGATCAATGAGCAGTTCTTC
j_gene: TRBJ1-1; d_gene: NA; abundance: few; v_gene: TRBV29-1; CDR3aa: CSVVGLEGTEAFF; CDR3nt: TGCAGCGTTGTGGGACTGGAGGGGACTGAAGCTTTCTTT
j_gene: TRBJ2-7; d_gene: TRBD1; abundance: once; v_gene: TRBV6-2/TRBV6-3; CDR3aa: CASSKGGAFSYEQYF; CDR3nt: TGTGCCAGCAGCAAAGGGGGCGCCTTCTCCTACGAGCAGTACTTC
j_gene: TRBJ2-7; d_gene: TRBD1; abundance: NA; v_gene: TRBV5-1; CDR3aa: CASSPQGAIYEQYF; CDR3nt: TGCGCCAGCAGCCCTCAGGGGGCTATCTACGAGCAGTACTTC
j_gene: TRBJ2-1; d_gene: TRBD2; abundance: few; v_gene: TRBV3-1; CDR3aa: CASSPYEGLAGGREQFF; CDR3nt: TGTGCCAGCAGCCCCTACGAGGGACTAGCCGGGGGGCGTGAGCAGTTCTTC
j_gene: TRBJ2-5; d_gene: NA; abundance: NA; v_gene: TRBV7-2; CDR3aa: CASRTEETQYF; CDR3nt: TGTGCCAGCAGGACGGAGGAGACCCAGTACTTC
j_gene: TRBJ2-3; d_gene: TRBD2; abundance: few; v_gene: TRBV7-2; CDR3aa: CASSIGTSGRTDTQYF; CDR3nt: TGTGCCAGCAGCATAGGGACTAGCGGGAGGACAGATACGCAGTATTTT
j_gene: TRBJ1-5; d_gene: NA; abundance: many; v_gene: TRBV7-2; CDR3aa: CASSLAGQPQHF; CDR3nt: TGTGCCAGCAGCTTAGCAGGTCAGCCCCAGCATTTT
j_gene: TRBJ2-3; d_gene: NA; abundance: NA; v_gene: TRBV23-1; CDR3aa: CASSPTWGSTDTQYF; CDR3nt: TGCGCCAGCAGTCCCACTTGGGGGAGCACAGATACGCAGTATTTT
j_gene: TRBJ2-1; d_gene: NA; abundance: few; v_gene: TRBV25-1; CDR3aa: CASSEEKGYNEQFF; CDR3nt: TGTGCCAGCAGTGAGGAGAAAGGGTACAATGAGCAGTTCTTC
j_gene: TRBJ2-7; d_gene: TRBD1; abundance: few; v_gene: TRBV10-3; CDR3aa: CAISEGTGLYF; CDR3nt: TGTGCCATCAGTGAAGGGACAGGGCTGTACTTC
j_gene: TRBJ2-2; d_gene: NA; abundance: few; v_gene: TRBV6-1; CDR3aa: CASSDPRGYTGELFF; CDR3nt: TGTGCCAGCAGCGACCCGCGGGGCTACACCGGGGAGCTGTTTTTT
j_gene: TRBJ2-1; d_gene: TRBD1; abundance: few; v_gene: TRBV6-5; CDR3aa: CASSYGQGPYNEQFF; CDR3nt: TGTGCCAGCAGTTACGGACAGGGCCCCTACAATGAGCAGTTCTTC
j_gene: TRBJ1-1; d_gene: NA; abundance: NA; v_gene: TRBV7-2; CDR3aa: CASSLARTENTEAFF; CDR3nt: TGTGCCAGCAGCTTAGCGCGCACAGAGAACACTGAAGCTTTCTTT
j_gene: TRBJ2-5; d_gene: NA; abundance: many; v_gene: TRBV5-1; CDR3aa: CASSLVAETQYF; CDR3nt: TGCGCCAGCAGCTTGGTCGCGGAGACCCAGTACTTC
j_gene: TRBJ2-1; d_gene: NA; abundance: few; v_gene: TRBV4-1; CDR3aa: CASSQNWGPNNEQFF; CDR3nt: TGCGCCAGCAGCCAGAACTGGGGCCCGAACAATGAGCAGTTCTTC